This T cell receptor beta chain comes out of a study of cytomegalovirus exposure and HLA in healthy donors. The V end was cut by 0 bases, the J end by 1 base, with 11 bases between. Germline CDR1 SGHKS, CDR2 YYEKEE (reference sequence). This CDR3 is built from 16 residues. The PCR had 60 Vbeta and 13 Jbeta primers. TCRdb keeps only in-frame clones here, not all; method: immunoSEQ multiplex PCR. The data contain fewer than 250,000 clones, 70% to 80% of them singletons. This clone was counted only a few times. Its antigen is currently unknown. Findings of the study overall: Most of the TCR beta V segments (in an earlier analysis) were productive either about 90% or about 30% of the time.

The TCR was taken from a woman aged 45-59 years in good health and CMV-seronegative. The V and J genes are TRBV5-5 and TRBJ1-5; D gene unclear. The specimen was PBMCs. CDR3 bases: TGTGCCAGCAGCTTGGTGGGGAGAATGAGCAATCAGCCCCAGCATTTT. It codes for CASSLVGRMSNQPQHF.